This TCR beta chain was recovered during a study of T cells after yellow fever vaccination. The CDR3 loop spans 13 amino acids. V was cut by 5 bases and J by 1 base, with 8 bases left in between. The germline V gene encodes CDR1 SGHRS and CDR2 YFSETQ. TCRdb reprocessed the 5' RACE reads via MiXCR and lists one record per CDR3 protein. The sample holds a few hundred thousand distinct CDR3 sequences, approximately 10% seen once. General study results and limits: The CD4 and CD8 compartments had a small share of their clonotypes in common. Though weaker, the secondary response peaked faster, on day 5 versus 15. FACS-sorted repertoires might harbor abundant contaminating clonotypes from the bulk population. The booster saw the reappearance of most primary-vaccination clones (approximately 97% CD4, 88% CD8).

The table lists this clonotype with many counts. The antigen remains undetermined. The V gene is TRBV5-1, the J gene TRBJ2-3; D perhaps matches TRBD2 (6 bases). This clonotype originated in a man aged 18 to 30 who received the YFV17D yellow fever vaccine. Source: PBMCs, taken on the day of the first yellow fever vaccination. DNA of the CDR3: TGCGCCAGCAGTGGGGAGGGCACAGATACGCAGTATTTT. Encoded protein: CASSGEGTDTQYF.